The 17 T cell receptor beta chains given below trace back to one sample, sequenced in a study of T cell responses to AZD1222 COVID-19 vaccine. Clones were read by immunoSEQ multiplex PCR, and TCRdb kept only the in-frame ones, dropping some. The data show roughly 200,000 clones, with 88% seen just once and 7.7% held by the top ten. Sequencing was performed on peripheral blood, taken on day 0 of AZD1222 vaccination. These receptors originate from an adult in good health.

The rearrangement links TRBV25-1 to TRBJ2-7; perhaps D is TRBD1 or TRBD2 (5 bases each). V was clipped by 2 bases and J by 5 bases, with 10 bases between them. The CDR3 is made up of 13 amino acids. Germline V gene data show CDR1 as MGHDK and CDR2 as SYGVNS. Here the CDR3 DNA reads TGTGCCAGCAGTGAACACGGGGCCCACGAGCAGTACTTC. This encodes CASSEHGAHEQYF.

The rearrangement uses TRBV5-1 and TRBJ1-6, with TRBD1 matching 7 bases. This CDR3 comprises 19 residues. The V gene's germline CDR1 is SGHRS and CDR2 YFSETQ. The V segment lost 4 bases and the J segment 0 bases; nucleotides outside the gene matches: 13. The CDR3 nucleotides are TGCGCCAGCAGCCGACGGGACAGCGCCCCAAGCTCCTATAATTCACCCCTCCACTTT. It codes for CASSRRDSAPSSYNSPLHF.

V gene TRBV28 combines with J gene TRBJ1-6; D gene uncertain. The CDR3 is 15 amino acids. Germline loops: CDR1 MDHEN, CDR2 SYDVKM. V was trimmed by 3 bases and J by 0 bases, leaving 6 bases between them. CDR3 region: CASSFGSSYNSPLHF. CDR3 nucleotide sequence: TGTGCCAGCAGTTTCGGGAGCTCCTATAATTCACCCCTCCACTTT.

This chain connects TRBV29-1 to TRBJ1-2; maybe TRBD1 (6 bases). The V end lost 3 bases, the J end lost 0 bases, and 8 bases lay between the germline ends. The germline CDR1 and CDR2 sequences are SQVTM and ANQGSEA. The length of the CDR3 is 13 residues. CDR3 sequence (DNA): TGCAGCGTTGAGGACAGCCCTAACTATGGCTACACCTTC. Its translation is CSVEDSPNYGYTF.

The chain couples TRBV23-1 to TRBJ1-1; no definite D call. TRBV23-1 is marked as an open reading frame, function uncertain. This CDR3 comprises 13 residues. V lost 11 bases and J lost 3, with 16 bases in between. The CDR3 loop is CAEDATGDTEAFF. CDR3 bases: TGCGCCGAAGACGCCACCGGGGACACTGAAGCTTTCTTT.

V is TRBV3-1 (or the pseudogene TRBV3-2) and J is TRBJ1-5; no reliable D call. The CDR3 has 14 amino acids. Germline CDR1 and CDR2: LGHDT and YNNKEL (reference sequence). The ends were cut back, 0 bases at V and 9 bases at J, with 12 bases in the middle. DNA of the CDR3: TGTGCCAGCAGCCAAGAGGGGAGTTGGGGGCCCCAGCATTTT. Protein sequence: CASSQEGSWGPQHF.

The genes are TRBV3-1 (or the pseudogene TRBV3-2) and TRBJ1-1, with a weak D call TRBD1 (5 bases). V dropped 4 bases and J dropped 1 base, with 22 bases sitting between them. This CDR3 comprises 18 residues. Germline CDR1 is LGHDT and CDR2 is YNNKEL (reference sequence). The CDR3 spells CASSRLTGTTSSNTEAFF. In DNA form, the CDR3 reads TGTGCCAGCAGCCGATTAACCGGGACCACATCGTCGAACACTGAAGCTTTCTTT.

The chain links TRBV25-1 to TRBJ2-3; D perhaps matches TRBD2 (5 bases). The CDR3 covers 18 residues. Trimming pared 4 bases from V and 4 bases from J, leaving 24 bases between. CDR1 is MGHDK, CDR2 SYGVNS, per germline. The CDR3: CASSATPLGSVGPDTQYF. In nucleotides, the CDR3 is TGTGCCAGCAGTGCTACACCGCTAGGTAGCGTGGGCCCAGATACGCAGTATTTT.

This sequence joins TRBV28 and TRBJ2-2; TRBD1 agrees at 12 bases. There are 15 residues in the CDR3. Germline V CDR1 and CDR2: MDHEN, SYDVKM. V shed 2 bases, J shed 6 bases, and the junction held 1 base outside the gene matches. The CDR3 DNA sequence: TGTGCCAGCAGTTTAGGGACAGGGGGCCCCGGGGAGCTGTTTTTT. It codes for CASSLGTGGPGELFF. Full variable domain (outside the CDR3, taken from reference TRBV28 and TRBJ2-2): DVKVTQSSRYLVKRTGEKVFLECVQDMDHENMFWYRQDPGLGLRLIYFSYDVKMKEKGDIPEGYSVSREKKERFSLILESASTNQTSMYLCASSLGTGGPGELFFGEGSRLTVL.

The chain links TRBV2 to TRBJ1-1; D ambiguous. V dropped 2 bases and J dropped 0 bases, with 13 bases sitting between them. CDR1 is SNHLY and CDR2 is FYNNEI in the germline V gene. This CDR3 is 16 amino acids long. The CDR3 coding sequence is TGTGCCAGCAGTGAACTAGGTGCAGCCGTGAACACTGAAGCTTTCTTT. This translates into CASSELGAAVNTEAFF.

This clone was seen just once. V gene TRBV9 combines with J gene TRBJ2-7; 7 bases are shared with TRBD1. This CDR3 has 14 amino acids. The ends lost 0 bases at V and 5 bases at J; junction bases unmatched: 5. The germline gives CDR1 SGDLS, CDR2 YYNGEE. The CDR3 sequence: CASSVEGQRNEQYF. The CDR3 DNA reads TGTGCCAGCAGCGTAGAGGGACAGAGGAACGAGCAGTACTTC.

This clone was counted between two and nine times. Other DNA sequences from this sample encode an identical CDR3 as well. This chain's CDR3 is CASSSGQGYGYTF. The CDR3 DNA is TGCGCCAGCAGCTCGGGACAGGGCTATGGCTACACCTTC. The chain employs TRBV5-1 and TRBJ1-2, with 9 bases identical to TRBD1. V lost 3 bases and J lost 4; bases outside the gene matches: 1. Germline values: CDR1 SGHRS, CDR2 YFSETQ. The CDR3 length is 13 residues.

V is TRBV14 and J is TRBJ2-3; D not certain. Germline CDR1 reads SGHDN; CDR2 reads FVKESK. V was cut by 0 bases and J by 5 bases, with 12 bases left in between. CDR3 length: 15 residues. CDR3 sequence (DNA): TGTGCCAGCAGCCAAGACAGGTACGGTGAAGATACGCAGTATTTT. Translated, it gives CASSQDRYGEDTQYF.

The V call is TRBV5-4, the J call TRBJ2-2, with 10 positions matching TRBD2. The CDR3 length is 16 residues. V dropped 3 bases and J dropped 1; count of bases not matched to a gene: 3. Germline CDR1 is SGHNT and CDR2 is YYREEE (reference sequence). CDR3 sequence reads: CASSSTSGVNTGELFF. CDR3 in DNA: TGTGCCAGCAGCTCTACTAGCGGGGTGAACACCGGGGAGCTGTTTTTT.

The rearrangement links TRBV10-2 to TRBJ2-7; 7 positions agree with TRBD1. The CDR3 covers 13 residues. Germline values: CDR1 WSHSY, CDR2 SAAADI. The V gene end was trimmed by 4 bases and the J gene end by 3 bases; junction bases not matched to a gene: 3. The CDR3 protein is CASSAQGIYEQYF. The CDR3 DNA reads TGCGCCAGCAGTGCACAGGGGATCTACGAGCAGTACTTC.

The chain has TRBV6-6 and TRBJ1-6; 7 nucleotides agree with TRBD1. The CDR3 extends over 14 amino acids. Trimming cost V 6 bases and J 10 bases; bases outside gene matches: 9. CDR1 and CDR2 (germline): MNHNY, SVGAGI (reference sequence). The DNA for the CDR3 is TGTGCCAGCAGATCTACCGACAGGGCCTCACCCCTCCACTTT. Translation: CASRSTDRASPLHF.

Here the CDR3 DNA reads TGTGCCAGCAGCCAAGATCTCACTTATGGCTACACCTTC. Its translation is CASSQDLTYGYTF. The rearrangement links TRBV14 to TRBJ1-2, with unresolved D. The CDR3 contains 13 residues. Germline CDR1 and CDR2: SGHDN and FVKESK. Trimming removed 0 bases from V and 5 bases from J, with 7 bases in between.